Here is one T cell receptor (beta chain) with its context. As defined, naive CD8 cells were CD45RO-negative and positively selected for CCR7, with terminally differentiated effector memory CD45RA+ cells excluded. This entry is derived from a study of shared clonotypes between healthy human individuals. Study-wide context: The plates for each donor numbered three CD4 naive, three CD4 memory, two CD8 naive and one CD8 memory.

This CDR3 spans 13 amino acids. V lost 4 bases and J lost 4, with 10 bases in between. Germline V gene data show CDR1 as LNHDA and CDR2 as SQIVND (reference sequence). The assay was immunoSEQ multiplex PCR, and TCRdb's table has in-frame clones only and misses some. The sample has around 2.1 million clones; about 93% are singletons. The sequence was obtained from a man aged 18 to 30 in good health. Some clones in this sample may be carry-over from other donors' samples. The chain links TRBV19 to TRBJ1-1; perhaps TRBD1 as D (6 bases). The sequencing input was naive CD8+ T cells from PBMCs. CDR3 region: CASSRGGSTEAFF. In DNA, the CDR3 is TGTGCCAGTAGTAGAGGGGGAAGCACTGAAGCTTTCTTT.